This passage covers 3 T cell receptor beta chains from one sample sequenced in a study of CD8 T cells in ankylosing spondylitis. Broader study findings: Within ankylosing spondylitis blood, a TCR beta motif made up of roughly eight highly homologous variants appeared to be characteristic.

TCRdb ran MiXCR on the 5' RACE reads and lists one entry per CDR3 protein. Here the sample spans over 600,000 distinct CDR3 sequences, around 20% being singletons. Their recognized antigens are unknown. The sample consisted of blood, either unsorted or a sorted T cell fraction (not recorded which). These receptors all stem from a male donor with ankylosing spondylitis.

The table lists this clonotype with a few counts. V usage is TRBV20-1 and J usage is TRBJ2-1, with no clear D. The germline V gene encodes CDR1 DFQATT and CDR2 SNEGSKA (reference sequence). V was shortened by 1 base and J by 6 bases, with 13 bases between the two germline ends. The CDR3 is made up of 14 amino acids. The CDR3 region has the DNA TGCAGTGCTAGAGCCTCGCTGGATTTCAATGAGCAGTTCTTC. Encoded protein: CSARASLDFNEQFF.

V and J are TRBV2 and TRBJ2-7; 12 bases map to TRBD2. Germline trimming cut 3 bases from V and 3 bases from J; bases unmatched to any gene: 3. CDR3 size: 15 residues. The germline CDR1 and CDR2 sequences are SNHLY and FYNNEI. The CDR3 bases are TGTGCCAGCAGTGAGACTAGCGGGAGTCTCTACGAGCAGTACTTC. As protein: CASSETSGSLYEQYF. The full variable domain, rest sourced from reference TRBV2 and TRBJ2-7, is EPEVTQTPSHQVTQMGQEVILRCVPISNHLYFYWYRQILGQKVEFLVSFYNNEISEKSEIFDDQFSVERPDGSNFTLKIRSTKLEDSAMYFCASSETSGSLYEQYFGPGTRLTVT.

CDR3 DNA sequence: TGTGCCAGCAGTCGAACTAGCGGGGGGAACAATGAGCAGTTCTTC. Protein: CASSRTSGGNNEQFF. The rearrangement uses TRBV12-3 or TRBV12-4 and TRBJ2-1, with 12 bases that match TRBD2. V lost 5 bases and J lost 5; bases outside the gene matches: 4. This CDR3 spans 15 amino acids.